This T cell receptor (beta chain) is from a study of Graves' ophthalmopathy and Graves' hyperthyroidism. The V gene lost 10 bases and the J gene lost 0 bases, with 25 bases spanning the gap. The CDR3 is made up of 18 amino acids. CDR1 and CDR2 from the germline V gene are ENHRY and SYGVKD. The starting material, approximately 10 ml of fresh peripheral blood, provided the PBMCs. The authors amplified TCR beta CDR3 regions, and they did so from RNA transcripts for repertoire sequencing. RT-PCR with HTBI primers came first, then second-round multiplex PCR. TCRdb re-called the multiplex PCR reads through MiXCR, storing one row per CDR3 protein. The table lists about 660,000 distinct CDR3 sequences, roughly 39% of them singletons.

The clonotype originates from an adult man with Graves' ophthalmopathy. The chain carries TRBV10-3 and TRBJ1-3; tentatively, D is TRBD1 (6 bases). What was sequenced was peripheral blood. In nucleotides, the CDR3 is TGTGCCAGCTCACCTGTGAGTGGGGACATTTACTCTGGAAACACCATATATTTT. Its translation is CASSPVSGDIYSGNTIYF.